Sequencing of this T cell receptor beta chain was carried out in a study of blood T cell repertoires in COVID-19. The protocol was immunoSEQ multiplex PCR, while the TCRdb copy is restricted to in-frame clones and leaves out a portion. Of 200,000 to 300,000 clones listed, approximately 86% are singletons. There are 15 residues in the CDR3. J lost 8 bases, V lost 5 bases, and 14 bases had no gene match. Per germline, CDR1 SGHVS and CDR2 FNYEAQ. This TCR was sampled from a woman younger than 35 who had recovered from COVID-19. The sequenced material came from PBMCs or T cells enriched from blood (not recorded which). This sequence joins TRBV7-6 and TRBJ1-2, with 7 bases aligning to TRBD1. CDR3 nucleotide sequence: TGTGCCAGCAGCCCGATCAGGGGGGAAGTGATAGGCTACACCTTC. This gives the protein CASSPIRGEVIGYTF.